This TCR beta chain was observed in a study of cytomegalovirus exposure and HLA in healthy donors. Regarding the study as a whole: In a later analysis, compared with equally common non-associated chains, HLA-associated beta chains were more expanded.

About this clone: Its antigen is still unknown.

The PCR was carried out with 60 Vbeta primers and 13 Jbeta primers. TCRdb keeps only in-frame clones here, not all; method: immunoSEQ multiplex PCR. Of around 200,000 clones listed, 82% are singletons. Germline loops: CDR1 SGHAT, CDR2 FQNNGV. The CDR3 totals 15 residues. V lost 2 bases and J lost 8; bases outside the gene matches: 8. The chain couples TRBV11-2 to TRBJ2-4; TRBD2 aligns across 8 bases. This TCR was recovered from a middle-aged man in good health and CMV-seropositive. The sequencing sample was made of PBMCs. CDR3 coding DNA: TGTGCCAGCAGCTTACCCCTCGCGGGAGGAGACATTCAGTACTTC. Protein: CASSLPLAGGDIQYF.